This T cell receptor beta chain appears in the sequencing data of a study of CXCR3-negative and CXCR3-positive naive CD8 T cells. Regarding the study as a whole: In both naive subsets diversity was comparably high, whereas memory CD8+ cells showed much lower diversity.

cDNA libraries for TRB were generated by 5' RACE incorporating UMI labels. Each CDR3 protein gets one entry in TCRdb, which reprocessed the 5' RACE reads and gives no DNA. The listing records 70,000 to 95,000 distinct CDR3 sequences. To note about this clonotype: Its antigen remains unknown.

Using triplicate sorts, roughly 300,000 cells were collected each time from every CD8+ T cell subset. Germline V gene sequence: CDR1 DFQATT, CDR2 SNEGSKA (reference sequence). This CDR3 is 14 amino acids long. This chain links TRBV20-1 with TRBJ2-1. The sample taken for sequencing was naive CXCR3- CD8+ T cells from blood. Documented subset: CD45RO-CCR7+CD27+CD95- naive CD8+ T cells lacking CXCR3 (TNR3-). The TCR was taken from a human donor in good health. Some clones in this sample may be carry-over from other donors' samples. The CDR3 sequence is CSATMEVPYNEQFF.